This T cell receptor (beta chain) comes out of a study of CD8 T cells in Susac syndrome. Random-hexamer reverse transcription was applied to roughly 0.5 to 1 ug RNA. Each CDR3 protein is one row after TCRdb ran MiXCR on the immunoSEQ multiplex PCR reads. Among about 430,000 distinct CDR3 sequences, more than 80% were seen once, and the ten largest hold more than 0.09%. The sequenced sample was CD8+ T cells from PBMCs. The sequence was collected from a human donor with multiple sclerosis.

The CDR3 region is CASSPKGENYEQYF. The DNA for the CDR3 is TGTGCCAGCAGTCCTAAGGGGGAAAACTACGAGCAGTACTTC. The V and J genes are TRBV28 and TRBJ2-7; D possibly corresponds to TRBD1 (6 bases). With 5 bases removed from V and 3 bases from J, the gap between germline ends came to 14 bases. Germline CDR1 reads MDHEN; CDR2 reads SYDVKM. The length of the CDR3 is 14 residues. Variable domain in full (rest from reference TRBV28 and TRBJ2-7): DVKVTQSSRYLVKRTGEKVFLECVQDMDHENMFWYRQDPGLGLRLIYFSYDVKMKEKGDIPEGYSVSREKKERFSLILESASTNQTSMYLCASSPKGENYEQYFGPGTRLTVT.